This T cell receptor (beta chain) was retrieved from a study of OX40 agonist ivuxolimab in advanced cancers. Study background: There were three patients with partial responses, one having hepatocellular carcinoma and two cutaneous melanoma. Study-level results: It was also the case that some nonresponders had low normalized T-cell clonal expansion. Averaged across samples, CD8+ T cells carried more expanded clones than CD4+ did.

In the case of this clone: Its antigen remains unidentified. Distinct nucleotide sequences in the sample also encode this CDR3.

Only in-frame clones appear in the TCRdb table, and some are missing; sequencing was by immunoSEQ multiplex PCR. Of approximately 90,000 clones in the sample, 91% were seen once. Between the trimmed V and J ends, which lost 0 bases and 3 bases, there was a span of 6 bases. Germline CDR1 and CDR2: SGHTA and FQGNSA. This CDR3 has 13 residues. Specimen: CD4+ or CD8+ T cells sorted from blood, collected in a trial of the OX40 agonist ivuxolimab. This sequence joins TRBV7-2 and TRBJ2-7, with a weak D call TRBD2 (5 bases). The TCR originated in an adult with an advanced solid tumor such as melanoma, head and neck, liver or kidney cancer. The CDR3 sequence: CASSLARDYEQYF. CDR3 coding DNA: TGTGCCAGCAGCTTAGCCCGGGACTACGAGCAGTACTTC.